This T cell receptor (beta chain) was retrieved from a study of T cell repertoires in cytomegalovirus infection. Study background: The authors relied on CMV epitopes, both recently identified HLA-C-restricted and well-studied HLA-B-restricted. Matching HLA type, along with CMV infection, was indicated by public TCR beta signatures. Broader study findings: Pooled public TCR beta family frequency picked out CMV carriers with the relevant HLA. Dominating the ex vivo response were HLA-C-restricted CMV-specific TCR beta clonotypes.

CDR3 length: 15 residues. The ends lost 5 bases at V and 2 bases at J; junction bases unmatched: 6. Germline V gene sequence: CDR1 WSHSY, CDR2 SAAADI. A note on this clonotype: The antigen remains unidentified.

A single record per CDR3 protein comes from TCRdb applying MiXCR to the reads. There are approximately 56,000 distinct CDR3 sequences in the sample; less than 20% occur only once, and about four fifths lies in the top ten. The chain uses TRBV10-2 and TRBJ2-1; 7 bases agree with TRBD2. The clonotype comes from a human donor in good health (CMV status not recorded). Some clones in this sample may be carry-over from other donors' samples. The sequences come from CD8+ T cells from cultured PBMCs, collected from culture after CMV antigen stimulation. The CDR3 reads CASSTTSVPYNEQFF. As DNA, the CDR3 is TGCGCCAGCAGTACCACTAGCGTTCCCTACAATGAGCAGTTCTTC.